This entry features one T cell receptor (beta chain) sequence. The antigen remains undetermined. A multiplex PCR was run with 60 Vbeta primers and 13 Jbeta primers. Some clones are missing from TCRdb's copy, which holds only in-frame ones; the method was immunoSEQ multiplex PCR. Here the sample spans roughly 180,000 clones, more than 80% being singletons. Likely unrecorded immune exposures existed in these nominally healthy donors. This sample is drawn from a study of cytomegalovirus exposure and HLA in healthy donors. Findings and caveats of the study: In all likelihood, a cluster of highly shared sequence variants was a sequencing artifact.

The CDR3 length is 14 residues. CDR1 is SGHRS and CDR2 is YFSETQ in the germline V gene. Source material: PBMCs. The clonotype comes from a young man in good health and CMV-seronegative. This sequence joins TRBV5-1 and TRBJ2-5; tentatively, D is TRBD1 (6 bases). The end of the DNA is better explained by TRBJ2-7, so the J call may be wrong. The CDR3 DNA follows: TGCGCCAGCAGCCTCACAGGGAGCTCCTACGAGCAGTACTTC. This sequence encodes CASSLTGSSYEQYF.